This T cell receptor (beta chain) was obtained from a study of CD8 T cells in ankylosing spondylitis listed by TCRdb under 2017. Regarding the complete study: To find TCR variants linked to disease, the study profiled T cell receptor beta repertoires in ankylosing spondylitis patients and healthy donors. Samples of peripheral blood were taken, and for ankylosing spondylitis patients, synovial fluid was collected as well. The whole study cohort included 85 to 120 healthy donors and under 30 ankylosing spondylitis patients. Broad study findings and their caveats: A TCR beta motif made up of eight highly homologous amino acid variants appeared to be characteristic of blood from ankylosing spondylitis patients. A CD8+ phenotype was shown by the disease-linked clones, which were found at relatively low frequencies in peripheral blood. The disease-linked clones were reported as significantly enriched in matched synovial fluid samples from ankylosing spondylitis patients. Some motif variants were previously reported in synovial fluid and blood of reactive arthritis patients, suggesting common disease-initiation mechanisms.

TCRdb records Illumina HiSeq 2500 as the sequencer. Quantitative 5'-RACE with molecular barcodes was the method used to prepare the TCR beta libraries. Per the original workflow: A new computational method based on a probabilistic model of VDJ rearrangement was used to identify disease-linked TCR variants. TCRdb reworked the public reads: Q25 trimming with fastp, MiXCR clone assembly, productive beta chains retained. Duplicate CDR3 protein sequences are folded into a single record with the most common DNA and genes. These V and J calls rely on TCRdb rather than the paper's analysis. This sample is represented by approximately 140,000 distinct CDR3 sequences; approximately 44% of them were singletons. The ten largest clonotypes hold 13% to 15% of the sample. Its CDR3 holds 15 amino acids, cysteine through phenylalanine. Only the CDR3 region is kept as DNA, spanning 45 bases read in frame from base 1. The germline V gene (reference sequence) yields DFQATT for CDR1 and SNEGSKA for CDR2. V is pared back by 2 bases and J by 1 base, with 13 bases lying between the germline termini.

As regards this clonotype: The antigen it recognizes is unknown. No clone much larger than this one lies a single base away; base qualities are absent.

Synovial fluid samples and blood samples obtained from the same ankylosing spondylitis patients were matched. The rearranged chain carries TRBV20-1 and TRBJ2-3; no D gene is confidently identified. This TCR was recovered from a male donor with ankylosing spondylitis. Sequencing was done on a sample of synovial fluid, either unsorted or a sorted T cell fraction (not recorded which). The encoded CDR3 is CSARNPPRCTDTQYF. The sequenced DNA: TGCAGTGCTAGAAACCCTCCGAGGTGCACAGATACGCAGTATTTT.